This TCR beta chain appears in the sequencing data of a study of identical twins. TCRdb reprocessed the 5' RACE reads via MiXCR and lists one record per CDR3 protein. The table has a few hundred thousand distinct CDR3 sequences, roughly 12% seen once. The data were also submitted as part of a second study, on yellow fever vaccine responses in identical twins.

The source material was CD8+ T cells sorted from blood. The source of this sequence is a woman in her late teens or twenties in good health.

The CDR3 region has the DNA TGTGCCAGCAGTTGGACTAGCGGATGGAATGAGCAGTTCTTC. Translation: CASSWTSGWNEQFF. The rearrangement links TRBV28 to TRBJ2-1; 10 nucleotides line up with TRBD2. V lost 4 bases, J lost 7 bases, and 4 bases stayed unmatched. The germline V gene encodes CDR1 MDHEN and CDR2 SYDVKM. CDR3 length: 14 residues.